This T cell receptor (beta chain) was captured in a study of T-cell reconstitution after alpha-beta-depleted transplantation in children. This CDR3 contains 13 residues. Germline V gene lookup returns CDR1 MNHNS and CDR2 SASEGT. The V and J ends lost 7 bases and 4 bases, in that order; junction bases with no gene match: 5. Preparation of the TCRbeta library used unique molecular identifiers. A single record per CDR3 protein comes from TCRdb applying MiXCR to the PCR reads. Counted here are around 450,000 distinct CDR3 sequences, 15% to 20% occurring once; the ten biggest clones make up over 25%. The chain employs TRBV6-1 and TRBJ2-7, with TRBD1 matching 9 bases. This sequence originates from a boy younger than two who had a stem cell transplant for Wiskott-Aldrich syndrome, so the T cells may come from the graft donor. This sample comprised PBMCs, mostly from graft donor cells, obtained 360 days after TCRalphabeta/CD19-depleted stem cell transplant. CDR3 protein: CASIGTGPYEQYF. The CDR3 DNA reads TGTGCCAGCATCGGGACAGGGCCATACGAGCAGTACTTC.